These 5 T cell receptor beta chains were sequenced from one sample in a study of shared clonotypes between healthy human individuals. Measured with immunoSEQ multiplex PCR; TCRdb has only the in-frame clones, and not every one. The sample lists more than 2,000,000 clones, 90% to 95% occurring once. Sequencing used naive CD4+ T cells sorted from blood. Indicated subset: CD45RA+ positively selected. The receptors shown here come from a man aged 18 to 29 in good health.

The chain links TRBV4-1 to TRBJ2-7; possibly TRBD1 for D (5 bases). V lost 4 bases and J 8 bases, leaving 15 bases between the germline ends. Germline V gives CDR1 MGHRA, CDR2 YSYEKL. The CDR3 is made up of 13 amino acids. The CDR3 is CASSPRAGYQQYF. The CDR3 nucleotides are TGCGCCAGCAGCCCCAGAGCAGGGTACCAGCAGTACTTC.

The CDR3 loop is CASSQDRASVSEQFF. DNA for the CDR3: TGCGCCAGCAGCCAAGATAGGGCTAGCGTGTCTGAGCAGTTCTTC. The chain is built from TRBV4-1 and TRBJ2-1; TRBD2 might be the D (6 bases). The CDR3 runs to 15 residues. V was shortened by 0 bases and J by 9 bases, with 15 bases between the two germline ends. Germline V CDR1 and CDR2: MGHRA, YSYEKL.

This chain uses TRBV30 with TRBJ2-4, with 8 bases lining up with TRBD2. The CDR3 totals 17 residues. CDR1 is GTSNPN, CDR2 SVGIG, per germline (reference sequence). With 0 bases clipped from V and 0 bases from J, the junction kept 7 bases outside the gene matches. The CDR3 sequence is CAWSVTSGSVAKNIQYF. The CDR3 DNA reads as TGTGCCTGGAGTGTAACCAGCGGGAGTGTAGCCAAAAACATTCAGTACTTC.

This sequence joins TRBV12-5 and TRBJ2-2; 11 bases are shared with TRBD2. The junction had 5 bases not matched to a gene; V was cut back by 6 bases and J by 5 bases. The CDR3 is 15 residues long. CDR1 is LGHNT, CDR2 FRNRAP, per germline. For the CDR3, the DNA is TGTGCTAGTGGCGCCGGGACTAGCGGAACCGGGGAGCTGTTTTTT. It encodes CASGAGTSGTGELFF. Variable domain in full (rest from reference TRBV12-5 and TRBJ2-2): DARVTQTPRHKVTEMGQEVTMRCQPILGHNTVFWYRQTMMQGLELLAYFRNRAPLDDSGMPKDRFSAEMPDATLATLKIQPSEPRDSAVYFCASGAGTSGTGELFFGEGSRLTVL.

Comment on this clone: Other DNA sequences in this sample translate to the same CDR3. The V and J genes are TRBV6-1 and TRBJ2-1, with D unclear. The CDR3 spans 12 residues. V was trimmed by 1 base and J by 5 bases, leaving 3 bases between them. Germline CDR1 is MNHNS and CDR2 is SASEGT. The CDR3 loop is CASSEVHNEQFF. The CDR3 nucleotides read TGTGCCAGCAGTGAAGTTCACAATGAGCAGTTCTTC.